The TCR beta chain described here comes from a study of STAT3 mutations in large granular lymphocyte leukemia. Whole-study results and caveats: Every T-LGLL patient had at least one immunodominant TCRbeta clonotype. Some patients had dominant TCR clones larger than their STAT3 mutant burden. Treatment regimens differed across patients between samplings. Persisting codominant clonotypes may have hidden a small pathogenic clone.

The germline gives CDR1 LGHNA, CDR2 YSLEER. This CDR3 has 19 residues. The V and J ends lost 1 base and 3 bases, in that order; junction bases with no gene match: 11. Clones were read by immunoSEQ multiplex PCR, and TCRdb kept only the in-frame ones, dropping some. The sample contains about 5,500 clones, 90% to 95% of which appear only once. Concerning this clone: Its antigen remains unknown.

The source material was peripheral blood mononuclear cells. The chain links TRBV4-3 to TRBJ2-7; 14 nucleotides agree with TRBD2. This sequence originates from a man in his fifties or sixties with T-cell large granular lymphocyte leukemia. Some clones in this sample may be carry-over from other donors' samples. Here the CDR3 reads CASSQGWTSGRIALYEQYF. For the CDR3, the DNA is TGCGCCAGCAGCCAAGGCTGGACTAGCGGGAGGATCGCCCTCTACGAGCAGTACTTC.